This note documents a single TCR beta chain sequence. This record comes from a study of blood T cell repertoires in COVID-19. Study context: COVID-19 samples from acute and convalescent phases originated in the United States, Italy and Spain. Sources were T cells, B-cell-depleted T cells, or PBMCs; the material itself was cDNA or gDNA.

CDR1 SGHRS and CDR2 YFSETQ come from the germline V gene. The CDR3 has 15 amino acids. V lost 7 bases to trimming and J lost 2 bases; unmatched junction nucleotides: 10. In the study's own analysis: Amplification of reference gene primers was used by the study to estimate nucleated cell counts. Assay: immunoSEQ multiplex PCR; the TCRdb copy retains only in-frame clones and omits some. The V and J calls and clone size are taken from that table; D and trimming were inferred from the DNA. The top ten hold over 7.5% of the sample, which has about 240,000 clones, just under 85% seen once. The clonotype originates from an elderly woman with acute or convalescent COVID-19. The chain carries TRBV5-1 and TRBJ2-5; 8 bases are a match to TRBD2. Source material: peripheral blood. CDR3 amino acids: CASRSGVSFQETQYF. In DNA, the CDR3 is TGCGCCAGCCGTAGCGGGGTTTCGTTTCAAGAGACCCAGTACTTC.